The 25 T cell receptor beta chains listed next were all sequenced from one sample in a study of T cell responses to AZD1222 COVID-19 vaccine. Produced via immunoSEQ multiplex PCR; TCRdb's table is partial and in-frame only. There are 100,000 to 150,000 clones in the sample; 70% to 90% occur only once, and 4.2% lies in the top ten. The starting material was peripheral blood, obtained on day 0 of AZD1222 vaccination. All receptors come from an adult in good health.

This chain uses TRBV10-1 with TRBJ1-2; maybe TRBD1 (6 bases). This CDR3 is built from 13 residues. Germline V gives CDR1 WNHNN, CDR2 SYGVQD (reference sequence). V was shortened by 7 bases and J by 5 bases, with 14 bases between the two germline ends. CDR3 region: CASTPGQQYGYTF. The CDR3 DNA is TGCGCCAGCACGCCGGGACAACAGTATGGCTACACCTTC.

This clone was seen once. The chain joins TRBV7-3 to TRBJ2-1; TRBD2 aligns across 7 bases. Trimming at V came to 3 bases and at J to 9 bases, leaving 8 bases not matched to a gene. CDR1 and CDR2 from the germline V gene are SGHTA and FQGTGA. CDR3 size: 14 residues. The CDR3 DNA reads TGTGCCAGCAGCTTGACCGGACTAGGGACTGAGCAGTTCTTC. This translates into CASSLTGLGTEQFF.

The table lists this clone with a count of one. The gene calls are TRBV6-5 and TRBJ1-1, with 10 bases that match TRBD1. CDR3 length: 13 amino acids. V was clipped by 10 bases and J by 3 bases; unmatched bases: 5. CDR1 MNHEY and CDR2 SVGAGI come from the germline V gene. DNA of the CDR3: TGTGCCACCTGGGACAGGGGATACACTGAAGCTTTCTTT. This encodes CATWDRGYTEAFF.

For this clone: One end of the junction varies from germline; a read error may be responsible. J is TRBJ2-7 and V is TRBV7-9, with a tentative D call TRBD1 (6 bases). Germline CDR1 is SEHNR and CDR2 is FQNEAQ (reference sequence). The CDR3 extends over 11 amino acids. For the CDR3, the DNA is TGTGCCAGCAGCTTAGAGGCAGGGGCGGACTTC. Amino acids: CASSLEAGADF.

The V call is TRBV19, the J call TRBJ1-2, with D maybe TRBD1 (5 bases). This CDR3 is built from 16 residues. V lost 3 bases, J lost 4 bases, and 18 bases lay in between. CDR1 and CDR2 (germline): LNHDA, SQIVND (reference sequence). DNA for the CDR3: TGTGCCAGTAGTATGAGGAGAGGGGTCTCAGGCTATGGCTACACCTTC. As protein: CASSMRRGVSGYGYTF.

The J gene is TRBJ2-6, the V gene TRBV24-1; possibly TRBD1 for D (6 bases). The CDR3 length is 17 residues. Germline values: CDR1 KGHDR, CDR2 SFDVKD. V was trimmed by 6 bases and J by 1 base, leaving 15 bases between them. The CDR3 DNA is TGTGCCACCAGTCGCCGGGACACCCCGTCTGGGGCCAACGTCCTGACTTTC. This encodes CATSRRDTPSGANVLTF.

The V call is TRBV5-1, the J call TRBJ1-2, with a tentative D call TRBD1 (5 bases). The V gene lost 1 base and the J gene lost 6 bases, with 13 bases spanning the gap. Germline lookup yields CDR1 SGHRS and CDR2 YFSETQ. This CDR3 is 14 amino acids long. CDR3 in DNA: TGCGCCAGCAGCTTGTCAGCAGGGTCCAATGGCTACACCTTC. Translating gives CASSLSAGSNGYTF.

This clone was observed once. The chain employs TRBV5-1 and TRBJ2-3; D is uncertain. Germline CDR1 is SGHRS and CDR2 is YFSETQ. The CDR3 spans 19 residues. Between the trimmed V and J ends, which lost 2 bases and 0 bases, there was a span of 22 bases. CDR3 loop: CASSFEPGGLLTSTDTQYF. In nucleotides, the CDR3 is TGCGCCAGCAGCTTTGAACCAGGCGGCCTTTTAACTAGCACAGATACGCAGTATTTT.

The V call is TRBV15, the J call TRBJ1-3, with D uncertain. The CDR3 loop spans 19 amino acids. The V and J ends lost 1 base and 3 bases respectively, with 22 bases between them. The germline V gene encodes CDR1 LNHNV and CDR2 YYDKDF (reference sequence). In DNA form, the CDR3 reads TGTGCCACCAGCAGAGTTCTGGGGAGCTCGGGCGGCGTTGGAAACACCATATATTTT. Protein: CATSRVLGSSGGVGNTIYF.

The CDR3: CASSRQTGGGSNTEAFF. The DNA of the CDR3 is TGTGCCAGCTCGCGACAGACAGGGGGCGGTAGTAACACTGAAGCTTTCTTT. The chain employs TRBV18 and TRBJ1-1; TRBD1 matches 10 bases. Germline trimming cut 6 bases from V and 2 bases from J; bases unmatched to any gene: 12. This CDR3 region has 17 residues. Looked up from germline, CDR1 is KGHSH and CDR2 is LQKENI.

J is TRBJ1-3 and V is TRBV19; 7 bases are shared with TRBD1. The V and J ends lost 6 bases and 4 bases, in that order; junction bases with no gene match: 3. This CDR3 has 13 residues. The V gene's germline CDR1 is LNHDA and CDR2 SQIVND (reference sequence). The CDR3 sequence: CASSSTGGNTIYF. The CDR3 bases are TGTGCCAGTAGCTCGACAGGGGGAAACACCATATATTTT.

The V gene is TRBV28, the J gene TRBJ1-1; D ambiguous. The CDR3 is 16 residues long. Germline V CDR1 and CDR2: MDHEN, SYDVKM. The V end lost 4 bases, the J end lost 7 bases, and 22 bases lay between the germline ends. The CDR3 protein is CASSYPARRRMGEAFF. In DNA form, the CDR3 reads TGTGCCAGCAGTTACCCCGCCCGAAGAAGGATGGGTGAAGCTTTCTTT.

The chain couples TRBV7-3 to TRBJ1-6; D is unclear. V was pared by 0 bases and J by 10 bases, with 7 bases between. Germline V CDR1 and CDR2: SGHTA, FQGTGA. This CDR3 has 13 residues. The CDR3 DNA reads as TGTGCCAGCAGCTTAACAACAGACTCACCCCTCCACTTT. Protein product: CASSLTTDSPLHF.

This chain connects TRBV4-2 to TRBJ2-1; 7 bases align to TRBD1. J gave up 7 bases and V 4 bases, and 1 base lay outside the gene matches. The CDR3 has 12 residues. The germline gives CDR1 LGHNA, CDR2 YNFKEQ. The CDR3 sequence is CASSPTGNEQFF. The CDR3 region has the DNA TGTGCCAGCAGCCCGACAGGGAATGAGCAGTTCTTC.

The chain recombines TRBV7-2 with TRBJ1-4, with unresolved D. This CDR3 comprises 15 residues. The germline CDR1 and CDR2 sequences are SGHTA and FQGNSA. Trimming removed 1 base from V and 7 bases from J, with 13 bases in between. CDR3 DNA sequence: TGTGCCAGCAGCTTAGACAGCATCGCACGTGAAAAACTGTTTTTT. Its translation is CASSLDSIAREKLFF.

This sequence joins TRBV4-1 and TRBJ1-2; TRBD1 matches 7 bases. Germline V lookup: CDR1 MGHRA, CDR2 YSYEKL. This CDR3 is built from 16 residues. Germline trimming cut 0 bases from V and 2 bases from J; bases unmatched to any gene: 6. The CDR3 sequence: CASSQDSTGRNYGYTF. CDR3 sequence (DNA): TGCGCCAGCAGCCAAGATTCGACAGGGAGGAACTATGGCTACACCTTC.

The chain uses TRBV28 and TRBJ1-2, with D perhaps matching TRBD1 (5 bases). The CDR3 runs to 13 residues. V was trimmed by 6 bases and J by 2 bases, leaving 10 bases between them. Germline-derived CDR1 and CDR2 are MDHEN and SYDVKM. The CDR3, as DNA: TGTGCCAGCAGCCGACCAGGGAACTATGGCTACACCTTC. Translated: CASSRPGNYGYTF.

The chain uses TRBV11-1 and TRBJ1-1; D call uncertain. V lost 5 bases and J 7 bases, leaving 8 bases between the germline ends. The CDR3 totals 11 residues. Germline loops: CDR1 SGHAT, CDR2 FQDESV (reference sequence). CDR3 loop: CASSPKGEAFF. The CDR3 DNA reads TGTGCCAGCAGCCCGAAGGGTGAAGCTTTCTTT. Based on the CDR3 plus reference TRBV11-1 and TRBJ1-1, the full variable domain is EAEVAQSPRYKITEKSQAVAFWCDPISGHATLYWYRQILGQGPELLVQFQDESVVDDSQLPKDRFSAERLKGVDSTLKIQPAELGDSAMYLCASSPKGEAFFGQGTRLTVV.

V gene TRBV6-1 combines with J gene TRBJ1-6; D gene uncertain. Germline-derived CDR1 and CDR2 are MNHNS and SASEGT. V dropped 3 bases and J dropped 11 bases, with 14 bases sitting between them. The CDR3 is 14 residues long. The CDR3 loop reads CASSEPAGLPPLHF. The CDR3 DNA reads as TGTGCCAGCAGTGAGCCAGCCGGCTTGCCACCCCTCCACTTT.

The rearrangement joins TRBV4-1 to TRBJ2-1; D possibly corresponds to TRBD2 (5 bases). Germline V gene lookup returns CDR1 MGHRA and CDR2 YSYEKL. Trimming left V 7 bases short and J 0 bases short, with 16 bases between. The CDR3 is made up of 16 amino acids. The CDR3 is CASTRAASSSYNEQFF. The CDR3 bases are TGCGCCAGCACCCGAGCGGCCTCCAGCTCCTACAATGAGCAGTTCTTC.

The V and J genes are TRBV7-8 and TRBJ1-2; D may be TRBD1 (5 bases). Trimming removed 6 bases at V and 7 bases at J, with 18 bases between. The V gene's germline CDR1 is SGHVS and CDR2 FQNEAQ. The CDR3 sequence is 14 residues long. The CDR3 nucleotides read TGTGCCAGCAGTCTGTTGACAGATTACGCTGGCTACACCTTC. Amino acid sequence: CASSLLTDYAGYTF.

The V gene is TRBV2, the J gene TRBJ2-3; the match to TRBD2 covers 11 bases. The V and J ends lost 5 bases and 6 bases, in that order; junction bases with no gene match: 7. Germline assignment: CDR1 SNHLY and CDR2 FYNNEI. CDR3 length: 15 residues. The CDR3 sequence is CASSLAGGFSDTQYF. In DNA form, the CDR3 reads TGTGCCAGCAGTCTAGCGGGGGGCTTTTCCGATACGCAGTATTTT.

The V and J genes are TRBV29-1 and TRBJ2-7; 9 bases line up with TRBD1. The V gene end was trimmed by 2 bases and the J gene end by 3 bases; junction bases not matched to a gene: 14. Germline V gene data show CDR1 as SQVTM and CDR2 as ANQGSEA. The CDR3 is made up of 17 amino acids. The CDR3 here is CSVEKDWGQGVSYEQYF. CDR3 in DNA: TGCAGCGTTGAAAAAGATTGGGGACAGGGAGTGAGCTACGAGCAGTACTTC.

The V and J genes are TRBV2 and TRBJ2-5, with a tentative D call TRBD2 (6 bases). Trimming stripped 6 bases from V and 4 bases from J, with 18 bases between. The CDR3 loop spans 15 amino acids. Germline V gene sequence: CDR1 SNHLY, CDR2 FYNNEI. CDR3 DNA: TGTGCCAGCAGCTTCCAAGGATCGGAGGGAGAGACCCAGTACTTC. Residues: CASSFQGSEGETQYF.

This sequence joins TRBV6-5 and TRBJ1-1, with D maybe TRBD1 (5 bases). Trimming shortened V by 0 bases and J by 3 bases, and 8 bases separated the two germline ends. The CDR3 spans 14 residues. Germline values: CDR1 MNHEY, CDR2 SVGAGI. Written as DNA, the CDR3 is TGTGCCAGCAGTTACTCAGGACACGACACTGAAGCTTTCTTT. This codes for CASSYSGHDTEAFF.